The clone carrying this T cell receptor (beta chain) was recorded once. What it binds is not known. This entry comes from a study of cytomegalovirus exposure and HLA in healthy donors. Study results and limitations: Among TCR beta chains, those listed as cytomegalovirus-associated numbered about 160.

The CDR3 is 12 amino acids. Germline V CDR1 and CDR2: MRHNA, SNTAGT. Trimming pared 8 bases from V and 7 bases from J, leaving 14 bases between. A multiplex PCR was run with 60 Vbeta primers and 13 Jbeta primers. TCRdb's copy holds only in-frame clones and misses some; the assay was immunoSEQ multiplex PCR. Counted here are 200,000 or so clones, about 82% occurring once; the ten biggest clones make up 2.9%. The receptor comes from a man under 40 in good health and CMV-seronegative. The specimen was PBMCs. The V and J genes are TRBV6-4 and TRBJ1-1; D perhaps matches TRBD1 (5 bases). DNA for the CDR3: TGTGCCAGCCAGGGATATGGTGGTGAAGCTTTCTTT. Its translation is CASQGYGGEAFF.